The clone carrying this T cell receptor beta chain was counted many times. Its antigen is undetermined. The data originate from a study of response to subunit inactivated influenza vaccine. Whole-study findings and limits: Authors suggested seasonal influenza vaccinations each recruit few new T cells.

Trimming stripped 6 bases from V and 10 bases from J, with 13 bases between. There are 12 residues in the CDR3. TCRdb ran MiXCR on the RT-PCR reads and lists one entry per CDR3 protein. The table records more than 500,000 distinct CDR3 sequences, over 9% of them present only once. These data were also reused for a study on T cells expressing NK-cell markers. That work adds: It was by 5'RACE template switching with UMIs that TCR beta cDNA was made. Each TCR beta repertoire originated in sorted T cells that were CD3+CD56+NKG2C+, CD3+CD56+NKG2C- or CD3+CD56-NKG2C+. The authors sequenced eight donors, of whom seven were HCMV-seropositive and one was seronegative.

The genes are TRBV12-3 or TRBV12-4 and TRBJ2-1, with TRBD1 as a possible D gene (5 bases). The origin of this receptor is a man in his fifties or sixties who received an inactivated influenza vaccine. The sample was PBMCs from blood, taken on the day of vaccination. CDR3 residues: CASRARQREQFF. CDR3 bases: TGTGCCAGCAGGGCGAGACAGAGGGAGCAGTTCTTC.